Listed here are 8 T cell receptor beta chains from one sample, sequenced in a study of blood T cell repertoires in COVID-19. The assay was immunoSEQ multiplex PCR, and TCRdb's table has in-frame clones only and misses some. This sample has about 220,000 clones, with less than 90% found just once. Sample: peripheral blood. All receptors derive from a man in his forties with active or convalescent COVID-19.

The rearrangement uses TRBV13 and TRBJ2-5; 12 bases align to TRBD2. The germline V gene encodes CDR1 PRHDT and CDR2 FYEKMQ (reference sequence). The CDR3 is 15 amino acids. J lost 5 bases, V lost 4 bases, and 5 bases had no gene match. The DNA of the CDR3 is TGTGCCAGCAGCTCTCGGACTAGCGGGAAGGAGACCCAGTACTTC. As protein: CASSSRTSGKETQYF.

In this sample, this clone turned up once. This chain joins TRBV10-2 and TRBJ2-3; no clear D gene. The V and J ends lost 4 bases and 3 bases respectively, with 5 bases between them. Germline V gene data show CDR1 as WSHSY and CDR2 as SAAADI. This CDR3 has 12 amino acids. The CDR3: CASSVLTDTQYF. CDR3 in DNA: TGCGCCAGCAGTGTACTGACAGATACGCAGTATTTT.

This chain connects TRBV2 to TRBJ1-5; 12 bases align to TRBD1. CDR3 length: 15 residues. Looked up from germline, CDR1 is SNHLY and CDR2 is FYNNEI. With 1 base clipped from V and 5 bases from J, the junction kept 0 bases outside the gene matches. CDR3 residues: CASSEGDRGHQPQHF. The CDR3 region has the DNA TGTGCCAGCAGTGAAGGGGACAGGGGGCATCAGCCCCAGCATTTT.

The chain has TRBV13 and TRBJ2-7, with 8 positions matching TRBD1. Per germline, CDR1 PRHDT and CDR2 FYEKMQ (reference sequence). V trimming: 4 bases; J trimming: 6 bases; junction bases outside the gene matches: 11. This CDR3 has 15 amino acids. CDR3 in DNA: TGTGCCAGCAGCTACGGGACAGGTTCCCCTCGCGAGCAGTACTTC. Translating it yields CASSYGTGSPREQYF.

This CDR3 is CASSTGTDQPQHF. In DNA form, the CDR3 reads TGTGCCAGTAGTACAGGGACAGATCAGCCCCAGCATTTT. The chain recombines TRBV19 with TRBJ1-5, with TRBD1 identical over 7 bases. The CDR3 has 13 amino acids. V shed 4 bases, J shed 5 bases, and the junction held 2 bases outside the gene matches. CDR1 and CDR2 from the germline V gene are LNHDA and SQIVND (reference sequence).

This chain links TRBV27 with TRBJ1-1; D perhaps matches TRBD1 (6 bases). CDR1 is MNHEY and CDR2 is SMNVEV in the germline V gene (reference sequence). This CDR3 is 15 amino acids long. V lost 0 bases to trimming and J lost 4 bases, with 12 bases between them. CDR3 sequence: CASSLSTVGATEAFF. The CDR3 DNA reads TGTGCCAGCAGTTTATCCACAGTGGGGGCCACTGAAGCTTTCTTT.

The CDR3 here is CASRTTVFSGNTIYF. For the CDR3, the DNA is TGTGCCAGCAGGACGACAGTCTTCTCTGGAAACACCATATATTTT. This sequence joins TRBV28 and TRBJ1-3; the D gene is possibly TRBD1 (5 bases). CDR3 length equals 15 residues. The V end lost 6 bases, the J end lost 0 bases, and 12 bases lay between the germline ends. Germline CDR1 and CDR2: MDHEN and SYDVKM.

The gene calls are TRBV19 and TRBJ2-7; D might be TRBD1 (5 bases). This CDR3 is built from 12 residues. The germline V gene has CDR1 LNHDA and CDR2 SQIVND (reference sequence). The V end was cut by 3 bases, the J end by 3 bases, with 6 bases between. The CDR3 spells CASSMGLYEQYF. The DNA of the CDR3 is TGTGCCAGTAGTATGGGGCTCTACGAGCAGTACTTC.